The TCR beta chain described here comes from a study of control samples from healthy donors and cancer patients (dated by TCRdb to 2019 to 2021). A remark on this clone: Its target antigen remains unknown. No base qualities exist here, and no much larger clone lies one base off it.

The method was the immunoSEQ multiplex PCR assay. The immuneACCESS repertoire file appears here via TCRdb, limited to in-frame rearrangements. These files lack a portion of the clones; in checked studies, under half of the deficit traces to unresolved V genes, and the cause of the others is not known. This sample is represented by over 100,000 clones; about 89% of them were singletons. 15% to 20% of the sample is in the top ten clones. Including the terminal cysteine and phenylalanine, the CDR3 comprises 15 residues. Kept here is only the CDR3 DNA, which spans 45 bases and is read in frame from base 1. The germline V gene (reference sequence) sets CDR1 to LNHDA and CDR2 to SQIVND. Relative to germline, V is 7 bases shorter and J is 7 bases shorter, with 20 bases between their ends.

The receptor comes from a woman between 50 and 59 years old in good health. Sequenced material: blood. This chain is built from TRBV19 and TRBJ2-1; D gene: possibly TRBD1, on 8 matching bases. The CDR3 here reads CASTRGGTGVNEQFF. The bases read TGTGCCAGTACTAGGGGGGGGACAGGCGTTAATGAGCAGTTCTTC.